This is a list of T cell receptor beta chains from one sample in a study of post-analysis software for immune sequencing data. From the PCR reads, TCRdb called clonotypes with MiXCR, one entry per CDR3 protein. The sample contains roughly 700,000 distinct CDR3 sequences, less than 35% of which appear only once. The sequencing sample was made of blood. Receptor source: a girl aged 5 to 17 with multiple sclerosis. The CDR3 runs from the conserved cysteine through the conserved F or W. The D gene is left open where the match is weak. Clone sizes are given selectively: once, few, many, or a class where the clone is expanded.

NA	TRBV27	TRBJ1-5	NA	CASSRHPERQPQHF	TGTGCCAGCAGTAGACACCCTGAGCGGCAGCCCCAGCATTTT
many	TRBV6-6	TRBJ2-5	TRBD1	CASSYRGQETQYF	TGTGCCAGCAGCTACAGGGGTCAAGAGACCCAGTACTTC
few	TRBV27	TRBJ2-7	NA	CASSYGLSSSYEQYF	TGTGCCAGCAGCTACGGGCTGTCGAGTTCCTACGAGCAGTACTTC
NA	TRBV28	TRBJ2-5	NA	CASKGQGGRETQYF	TGTGCCAGCAAAGGACAGGGAGGGCGAGAGACCCAGTACTTC
NA	TRBV7-2	TRBJ1-2	NA	CASSLAGKVYTF	TGTGCCAGCAGCTTAGCGGGGAAGGTCTACACCTTC
NA	TRBV4-1	TRBJ2-7	NA	CASSQDRDPLYEQYF	TGCGCCAGCAGCCAAGATCGGGACCCTCTGTACGAGCAGTACTTC
NA	TRBV6-2/TRBV6-3	TRBJ2-2	NA	CAHRTQPNTGELFF	TGTGCCCACCGGACACAGCCGAACACCGGGGAGCTGTTTTTT
NA	TRBV5-6	TRBJ2-2	NA	CASSVGPPNTGELFF	TGTGCCAGCAGTGTGGGCCCTCCAAACACCGGGGAGCTGTTTTTT
NA	TRBV5-1	TRBJ1-2	NA	CASRADGRYGYTF	TGCGCCAGTCGTGCCGACGGCCGATATGGCTACACCTTC
NA	TRBV20-1	TRBJ1-2	NA	CSARGREVTYGYTF	TGCAGTGCTAGAGGGCGGGAAGTAACCTATGGCTACACCTTC
few	TRBV6-2/TRBV6-3	TRBJ2-5	TRBD1	CASLRMPPGTGGQETQYF	TGTGCCAGTCTGAGAATGCCTCCTGGGACAGGGGGTCAAGAGACCCAGTACTTC
NA	TRBV20-1	TRBJ2-1	NA	CSARARAELFNEQFF	TGCAGTGCTAGGGCCCGAGCGGAGCTTTTCAATGAGCAGTTCTTC
NA	TRBV6-5	TRBJ1-5	NA	CASSYRNSNQPQHF	TGTGCCAGCAGTTACCGGAATAGCAATCAGCCCCAGCATTTT
NA	TRBV11-3	TRBJ2-5	TRBD2	CASSSASGGGETQYF	TGTGCCAGCAGCTCCGCTAGCGGGGGCGGAGAGACCCAGTACTTC
many	TRBV3-1	TRBJ1-2	NA	CASSQAKGLGGYTF	TGTGCCAGCAGCCAAGCGAAGGGGCTCGGAGGCTACACCTTC
few	TRBV4-1	TRBJ2-7	NA	CASSRGKAPYEQYF	TGCGCCAGCAGCCGCGGGAAAGCACCCTACGAGCAGTACTTC
NA	TRBV2	TRBJ2-7	NA	CASSKILDGAQYF	TGTGCCAGCAGCAAGATACTAGACGGGGCCCAGTACTTC
NA	TRBV27	TRBJ2-5	NA	CASRGLALRTQYF	TGTGCCAGCAGAGGTCTAGCGCTTAGGACCCAGTACTTC
NA	TRBV5-1	TRBJ2-1	TRBD1	CASGQTGGDNEQFF	TGCGCCAGCGGACAGACAGGGGGAGACAATGAGCAGTTCTTC
few	TRBV6-1	TRBJ2-1	TRBD2	CAILSGIRNNEQFF	TGTGCCATCCTAAGCGGGATAAGGAACAATGAGCAGTTCTTC
few	TRBV7-9	TRBJ2-7	NA	CASSPANRAAYEQYF	TGTGCCAGCAGCCCCGCTAACCGGGCTGCCTACGAGCAGTACTTC
NA	TRBV29-1	TRBJ1-1	NA	CSTDQGGTEAFF	TGCAGCACCGACCAAGGAGGGACTGAAGCTTTCTTT
NA	TRBV28	TRBJ1-2	TRBD1	CASSSGTVYYGYTF	TGTGCCAGCAGCTCCGGGACAGTCTACTATGGCTACACCTTC
NA	TRBV6-5	TRBJ1-1	NA	CASSYRAGRENTEAFF	TGTGCCAGCAGTTACAGGGCAGGCCGAGAGAACACTGAAGCTTTCTTT
NA	TRBV5-1	TRBJ2-1	NA	CASNLSRGNNEQFF	TGCGCCAGCAACTTGTCCAGGGGCAACAATGAGCAGTTCTTC
NA	TRBV27	TRBJ1-2	TRBD1	CASSSSRGALRYGYTF	TGTGCCAGCAGTTCTAGCAGGGGGGCCTTACGCTATGGCTACACCTTC
few	TRBV12-3/TRBV12-4	TRBJ1-2	NA	CASSFHVDGYTF	TGTGCCAGCAGTTTTCACGTAGATGGCTACACCTTC
many	TRBV29-1	TRBJ2-1	TRBD2	CSVDSREGGNEQFF	TGCAGCGTTGATTCTCGGGAGGGGGGGAATGAGCAGTTCTTC
few	TRBV18	TRBJ2-3	TRBD2	CASSETSGRSTDTQYF	TGTGCCAGCTCAGAGACTAGCGGGAGGAGCACAGATACGCAGTATTTT
NA	TRBV4-1	TRBJ2-4	TRBD2	CASSQDGAGGENIQYF	TGCGCCAGCAGCCAAGATGGGGCGGGGGGCGAAAACATTCAGTACTTC
NA	TRBV7-9	TRBJ2-3	TRBD2	CASRIGLAVDTQYF	TGTGCCAGCAGGATTGGGCTAGCGGTCGATACGCAGTATTTT
NA	TRBV5-1	TRBJ2-1	TRBD2	CASGVASGSSYSEQFF	TGCGCCAGCGGAGTTGCTAGCGGGAGCTCCTACAGTGAGCAGTTCTTC
NA	TRBV7-9	TRBJ2-5	TRBD1	CASSLGRDRKEYF	TGTGCCAGCAGCTTGGGCCGGGACAGAAAAGAGTACTTC
few	TRBV20-1	TRBJ2-5	TRBD2	CTGGTGPGAQYF	TGCACGGGAGGGACGGGTCCGGGGGCCCAGTACTTC
NA	TRBV27	TRBJ1-2	TRBD1	CASKMTGFNYGYTF	TGTGCCAGCAAAATGACAGGGTTTAACTATGGCTACACCTTC
few	TRBV4-3	TRBJ2-1	NA	CASSQDRGSLAYNEQFF	TGCGCCAGCAGCCAAGATCGGGGTAGTCTCGCCTACAATGAGCAGTTCTTC
few	TRBV12-3/TRBV12-4	TRBJ2-3	NA	CASSGDHGSITDTQYF	TGTGCCAGCAGTGGGGATCACGGGAGCATCACAGATACGCAGTATTTT
NA	TRBV5-1	TRBJ2-5	TRBD1	CASSRDRVMETQYF	TGCGCCAGCAGCCGGGACAGGGTGATGGAGACCCAGTACTTC
NA	TRBV4-3	TRBJ2-3	NA	CASSQGDQTDTQYF	TGCGCCAGCAGCCAAGGGGACCAAACAGATACGCAGTATTTT
NA	TRBV20-1	TRBJ2-7	NA	CSAPGFGYSYEQYF	TGCAGTGCCCCAGGGTTTGGGTACTCCTACGAGCAGTACTTC
NA	TRBV20-1	TRBJ2-7	NA	CSARVGWGDTYEQYF	TGCAGTGCTAGAGTGGGGTGGGGGGACACCTACGAGCAGTACTTC
few	TRBV20-1	TRBJ2-7	TRBD1	CSARDRGRGPNEQYF	TGCAGTGCTAGAGATCGGGGCAGGGGGCCGAACGAGCAGTACTTC
few	TRBV12-3/TRBV12-4	TRBJ2-5	NA	CASSETRETQYF	TGTGCCAGCAGTGAGACTCGGGAGACCCAGTACTTC
few	TRBV5-1	TRBJ2-1	TRBD2	CASSLLAGGPVNEQFF	TGCGCCAGCAGCTTACTAGCGGGGGGGCCTGTGAATGAGCAGTTCTTC
NA	TRBV7-2	TRBJ2-5	NA	CASSLTVDRTQYF	TGTGCCAGCAGCTTAACGGTGGACAGGACCCAGTACTTC
NA	TRBV14	TRBJ2-1	NA	CASSQGIPYNEQFF	TGTGCCAGCAGCCAAGGGATTCCCTACAATGAGCAGTTCTTC
NA	TRBV11-2	TRBJ2-1	NA	CASSFGLALHNEQFF	TGTGCCAGCAGCTTTGGTCTAGCGCTCCACAATGAGCAGTTCTTC
NA	TRBV7-9	TRBJ2-1	TRBD2	CASSLAGAPEFF	TGTGCCAGCAGTTTAGCGGGAGCCCCAGAGTTCTTC
few	TRBV27	TRBJ2-3	TRBD2	CASRIAGGYGTQYF	TGTGCCAGCAGGATAGCGGGAGGGTATGGTACGCAGTATTTT
NA	TRBV20-1	TRBJ2-3	NA	CSAAADTQYF	TGCAGTGCTGCGGCAGATACGCAGTATTTT
NA	TRBV4-1	TRBJ2-1	NA	CASSQPTSRDNEQFF	TGCGCCAGCAGCCAGCCGACTAGTCGGGACAATGAGCAGTTCTTC
few	TRBV5-4	TRBJ2-5	TRBD2	CASSQNREGGETQYF	TGTGCCAGCAGTCAGAATCGGGAGGGTGGAGAGACCCAGTACTTC
few	TRBV7-8	TRBJ2-1	TRBD2	CASSLGFGTSGIEQFF	TGTGCCAGCAGCTTAGGGTTCGGGACTAGCGGGATAGAGCAGTTCTTC
many	TRBV27	TRBJ2-5	NA	CASSPGGGETQYF	TGTGCCAGCTCGCCGGGGGGCGGAGAGACCCAGTACTTC
NA	TRBV2	TRBJ1-1	NA	CASSVGLGIGETEAFF	TGTGCCAGCAGTGTAGGGTTGGGTATAGGGGAGACTGAAGCTTTCTTT